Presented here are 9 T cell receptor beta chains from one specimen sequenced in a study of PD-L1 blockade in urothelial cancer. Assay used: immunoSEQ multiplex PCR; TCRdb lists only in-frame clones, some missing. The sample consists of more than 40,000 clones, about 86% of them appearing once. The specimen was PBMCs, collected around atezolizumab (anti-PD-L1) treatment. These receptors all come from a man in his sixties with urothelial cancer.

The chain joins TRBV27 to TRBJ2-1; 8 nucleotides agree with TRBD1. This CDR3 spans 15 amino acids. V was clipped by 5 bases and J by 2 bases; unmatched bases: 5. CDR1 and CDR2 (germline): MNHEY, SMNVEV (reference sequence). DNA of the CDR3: TGTGCCAGCAGTCCTGGGACAGGCCCCTACAATGAGCAGTTCTTC. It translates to CASSPGTGPYNEQFF.

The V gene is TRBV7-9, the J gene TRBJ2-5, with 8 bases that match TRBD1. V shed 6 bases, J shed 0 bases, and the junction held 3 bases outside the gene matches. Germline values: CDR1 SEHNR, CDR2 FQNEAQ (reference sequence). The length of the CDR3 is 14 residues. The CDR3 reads CASRETGDQETQYF. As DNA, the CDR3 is TGTGCCAGCAGAGAGACAGGGGACCAAGAGACCCAGTACTTC. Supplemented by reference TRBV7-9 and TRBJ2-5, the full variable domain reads DTGVSQNPRHKITKRGQNVTFRCDPISEHNRLYWYRQTLGQGPEFLTYFQNEAQLEKSRLLSDRFSAERPKGSFSTLEIQRTEQGDSAMYLCASRETGDQETQYFGPGTRLLVL.

This CDR3 reads CASSLVSTPSTDTQYF. As DNA, the CDR3 is TGTGCCAGCAGCTTAGTTTCTACCCCTAGCACAGATACGCAGTATTTT. The chain employs TRBV7-2 and TRBJ2-3; D call uncertain. V lost 1 base and J lost 0, with 11 bases in between. The CDR3 is 16 residues long. CDR1 SGHTA and CDR2 FQGNSA come from the germline V gene. The full variable domain, with the rest looked up from reference TRBV7-2 and TRBJ2-3, is GAGVSQSPSNKVTEKGKDVELRCDPISGHTALYWYRQSLGQGLEFLIYFQGNSAPDKSGLPSDRFSAERTGGSVSTLTIQRTQQEDSAVYLCASSLVSTPSTDTQYFGPGTRLTVL.

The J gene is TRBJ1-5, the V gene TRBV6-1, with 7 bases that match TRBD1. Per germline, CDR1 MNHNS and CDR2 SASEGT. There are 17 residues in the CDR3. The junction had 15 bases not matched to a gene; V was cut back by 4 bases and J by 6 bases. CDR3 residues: CASSGEPTGRLGQPQHF. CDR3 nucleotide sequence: TGTGCCAGCAGTGGAGAACCGACAGGGAGGTTAGGTCAGCCCCAGCATTTT.

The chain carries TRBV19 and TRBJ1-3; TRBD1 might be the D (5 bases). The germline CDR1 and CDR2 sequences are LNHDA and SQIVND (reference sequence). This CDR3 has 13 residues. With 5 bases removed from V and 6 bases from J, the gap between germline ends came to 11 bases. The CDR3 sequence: CASSQVGANTIYF. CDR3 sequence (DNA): TGTGCCAGTAGTCAGGTTGGGGCAAACACCATATATTTT.

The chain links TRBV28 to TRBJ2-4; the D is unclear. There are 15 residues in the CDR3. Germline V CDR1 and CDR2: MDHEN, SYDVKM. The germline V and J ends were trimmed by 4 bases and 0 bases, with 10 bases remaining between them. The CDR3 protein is CASSSPRLAKNIQYF. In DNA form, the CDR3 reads TGTGCCAGCAGTTCTCCCCGGTTAGCCAAAAACATTCAGTACTTC.

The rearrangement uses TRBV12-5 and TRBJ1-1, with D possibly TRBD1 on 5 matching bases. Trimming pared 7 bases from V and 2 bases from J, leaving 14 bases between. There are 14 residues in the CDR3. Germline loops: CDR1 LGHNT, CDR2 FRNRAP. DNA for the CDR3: TGTGCTAGTGCCCCCGACAGCCTTAACACTGAAGCTTTCTTT. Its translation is CASAPDSLNTEAFF.

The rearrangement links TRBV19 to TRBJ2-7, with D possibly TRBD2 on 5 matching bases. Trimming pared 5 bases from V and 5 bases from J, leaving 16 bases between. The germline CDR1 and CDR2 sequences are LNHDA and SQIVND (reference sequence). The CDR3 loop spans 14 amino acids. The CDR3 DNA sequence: TGTGCCAGTAGTCCCTCCCGGGCCGGGAACGAGCAGTACTTC. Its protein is CASSPSRAGNEQYF.

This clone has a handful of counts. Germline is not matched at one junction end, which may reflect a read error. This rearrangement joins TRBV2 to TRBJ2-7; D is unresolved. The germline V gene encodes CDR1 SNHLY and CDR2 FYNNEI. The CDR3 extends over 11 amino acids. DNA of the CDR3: TGTGCCAGCAGTTCCCTCTACCAGCAGTACTTC. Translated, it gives CASSSLYQQYF.